The sequence of this T cell receptor (beta chain) was determined in a study of PD-1 blockade in classical Hodgkin lymphoma. Here immunoSEQ multiplex PCR was the method, and the copy in TCRdb shows in-frame clones only, minus some. The sample includes tens of thousands of clones, roughly nine tenths of them seen just once. Study observations and caveats: Relative to healthy donors, newly diagnosed patients reportedly had lower baseline TCR diversity, which was reported as lower still in relapsed/refractory patients. Diversity similar to that of newly diagnosed patients was seen at baseline in complete responders. Researchers reported that CD4+ TCR diversity, though not CD8+, rose significantly by C4D1.

Time point described: cycle 4 day 1 (C4D1), after around six weeks of nivolumab. With no exception, relapse followed autologous stem cell transplantation in all patients, and brentuximab vedotin exposure varied. Germline assignment: CDR1 MNHEY and CDR2 SVGAGI. CDR3 length equals 14 residues. The germline V and J ends were trimmed by 5 bases and 4 bases, with 11 bases remaining between them. A remark on this clone: Its antigen is currently unknown.

The chain employs TRBV6-5 and TRBJ2-2; D possibly corresponds to TRBD2 (6 bases). This TCR was recovered from a human donor with classical Hodgkin lymphoma. The sample here was peripheral blood mononuclear cells (PBMCs), taken before the fourth cycle of nivolumab. The CDR3 loop is CASSQPGVTGELFF. CDR3 DNA sequence: TGTGCCAGCAGTCAACCGGGAGTCACCGGGGAGCTGTTTTTT.